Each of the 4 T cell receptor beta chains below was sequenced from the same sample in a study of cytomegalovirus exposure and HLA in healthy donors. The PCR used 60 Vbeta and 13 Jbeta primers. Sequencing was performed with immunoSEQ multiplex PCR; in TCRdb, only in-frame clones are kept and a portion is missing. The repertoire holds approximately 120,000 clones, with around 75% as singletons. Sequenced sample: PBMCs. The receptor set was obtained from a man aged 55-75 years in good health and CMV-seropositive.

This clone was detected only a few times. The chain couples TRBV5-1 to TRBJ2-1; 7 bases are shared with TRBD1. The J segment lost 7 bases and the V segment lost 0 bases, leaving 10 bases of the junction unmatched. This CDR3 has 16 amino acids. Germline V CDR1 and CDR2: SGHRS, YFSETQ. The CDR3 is CASSLVPTGVGNEQFF. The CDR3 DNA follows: TGCGCCAGCAGCTTGGTACCCACAGGGGTTGGGAATGAGCAGTTCTTC.

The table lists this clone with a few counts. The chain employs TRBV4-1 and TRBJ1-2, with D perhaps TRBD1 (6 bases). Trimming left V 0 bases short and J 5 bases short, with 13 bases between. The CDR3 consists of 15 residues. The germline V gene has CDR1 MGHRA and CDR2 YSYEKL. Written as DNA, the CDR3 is TGCGCCAGCAGCCAAGACTCGTCAGGGGCTTATGGCTACACCTTC. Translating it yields CASSQDSSGAYGYTF.

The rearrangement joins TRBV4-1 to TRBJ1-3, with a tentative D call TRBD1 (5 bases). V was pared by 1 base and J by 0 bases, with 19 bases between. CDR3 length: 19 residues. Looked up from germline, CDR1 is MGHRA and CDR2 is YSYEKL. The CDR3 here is CASSQAWGQDTISGNTIYF. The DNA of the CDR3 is TGCGCCAGCAGCCAAGCGTGGGGCCAGGACACGATCTCTGGAAACACCATATATTTT.

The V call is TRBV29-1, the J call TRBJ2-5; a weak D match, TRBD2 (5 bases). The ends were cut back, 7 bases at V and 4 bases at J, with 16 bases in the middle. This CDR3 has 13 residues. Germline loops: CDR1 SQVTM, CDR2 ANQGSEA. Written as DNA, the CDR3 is TGCAGCGCCCGGGATCAGCCAACAGAGACCCAGTACTTC. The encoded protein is CSARDQPTETQYF.